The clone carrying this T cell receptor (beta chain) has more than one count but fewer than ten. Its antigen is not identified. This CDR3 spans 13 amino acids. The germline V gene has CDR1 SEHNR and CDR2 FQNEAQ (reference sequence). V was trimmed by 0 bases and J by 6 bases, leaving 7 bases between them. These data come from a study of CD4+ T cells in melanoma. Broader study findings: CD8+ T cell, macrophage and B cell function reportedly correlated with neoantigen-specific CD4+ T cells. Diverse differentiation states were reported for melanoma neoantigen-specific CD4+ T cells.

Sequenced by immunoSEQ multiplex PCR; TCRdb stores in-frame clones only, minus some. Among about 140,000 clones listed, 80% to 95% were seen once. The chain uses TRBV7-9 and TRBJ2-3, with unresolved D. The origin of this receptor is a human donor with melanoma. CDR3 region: CASSLALGDTQYF. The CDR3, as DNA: TGTGCCAGCAGCTTAGCGTTGGGGGATACGCAGTATTTT.